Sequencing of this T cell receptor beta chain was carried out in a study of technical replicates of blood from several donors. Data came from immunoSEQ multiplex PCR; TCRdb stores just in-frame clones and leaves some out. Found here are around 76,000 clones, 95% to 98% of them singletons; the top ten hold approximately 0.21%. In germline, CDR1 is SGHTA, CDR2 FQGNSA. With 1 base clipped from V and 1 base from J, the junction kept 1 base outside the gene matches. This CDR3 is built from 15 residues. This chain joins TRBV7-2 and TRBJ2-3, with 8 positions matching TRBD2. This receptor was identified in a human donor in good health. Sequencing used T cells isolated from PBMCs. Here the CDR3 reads CASSLGAGGTDTQYF. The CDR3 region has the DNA TGTGCCAGCAGCTTAGGAGCGGGAGGCACAGATACGCAGTATTTT.